The 13 T cell receptor beta chains reported below all come from one sample, sequenced in a study of cytomegalovirus exposure and HLA in healthy donors. Primers for the PCR totalled 60 Vbeta and 13 Jbeta. Sequencing was performed with immunoSEQ multiplex PCR; in TCRdb, only in-frame clones are kept and a portion is missing. The repertoire consists of about 170,000 clones, with under 85% occurring once and the leading ten covering around 3.1%. The sequencing sample was made of PBMCs. Every receptor here comes from a female donor in good health and CMV-seronegative.

This chain links TRBV6-4 with TRBJ1-5, with D perhaps TRBD1 (6 bases). Trimming stripped 2 bases from V and 4 bases from J, with 12 bases between. The CDR3 is 15 residues long. Germline V gives CDR1 MRHNA, CDR2 SNTAGT. CDR3 DNA: TGTGCCAGCAGTGACAGGGCAGGGGATAATCAGCCCCAGCATTTT. Its translation: CASSDRAGDNQPQHF.

V usage is TRBV6-5 and J usage is TRBJ1-1; maybe TRBD1 (6 bases). The V and J ends lost 5 bases and 5 bases respectively, with 9 bases between them. Germline assignment: CDR1 MNHEY and CDR2 SVGAGI. This CDR3 spans 12 amino acids. In nucleotides, the CDR3 is TGTGCCAGCAGTCCGGACAGAACTGAAGCTTTCTTT. Translating gives CASSPDRTEAFF.

The chain uses TRBV5-1 and TRBJ1-1; possible D gene TRBD1, 5 bases. The V and J ends lost 0 bases and 2 bases respectively, with 8 bases between them. The germline V gene encodes CDR1 SGHRS and CDR2 YFSETQ. The CDR3 covers 14 residues. CDR3 DNA sequence: TGCGCCAGCAGCTTGGGACAGCCTAACACTGAAGCTTTCTTT. Encoded protein: CASSLGQPNTEAFF.

The chain employs TRBV7-9 and TRBJ2-7, with D possibly being TRBD1 (6 bases). Germline lookup yields CDR1 SEHNR and CDR2 FQNEAQ (reference sequence). This CDR3 has 14 residues. Trimming took off 1 base at V and 2 bases at J, with 9 bases between the two ends. Here the CDR3 DNA reads TGTGCCAGCAGCTTAGAACAGGGCCCCTACGAGCAGTACTTC. It yields the protein CASSLEQGPYEQYF. The full variable domain, in which reference TRBV7-9 and TRBJ2-7 provide the parts outside the CDR3, is DTGVSQNPRHKITKRGQNVTFRCDPISEHNRLYWYRQTLGQGPEFLTYFQNEAQLEKSRLLSDRFSAERPKGSFSTLEIQRTEQGDSAMYLCASSLEQGPYEQYFGPGTRLTVT.

The CDR3 here is CASSPGLADSYNEQFF. DNA of the CDR3: TGTGCCAGCTCACCAGGACTAGCAGACTCCTACAATGAGCAGTTCTTC. V is TRBV18 and J is TRBJ2-1, with TRBD2 matching 8 bases. V lost 2 bases to trimming and J lost 0 bases; unmatched junction nucleotides: 3. From germline, CDR1 is KGHSH and CDR2 LQKENI. The CDR3 loop spans 16 amino acids.

The chain is built from TRBV11-2 and TRBJ2-7, with D maybe TRBD2 (6 bases). V was shortened by 1 base and J by 0 bases, with 16 bases between the two germline ends. Germline V lookup: CDR1 SGHAT, CDR2 FQNNGV. The CDR3 covers 17 residues. The CDR3 coding sequence is TGTGCCAGCAGCTTAGGCCTGGGGGGACCAAGCTCCTACGAGCAGTACTTC. Translating gives CASSLGLGGPSSYEQYF.

Comment on this clone: This same CDR3 is encoded by further DNA sequences in the sample. The rearrangement joins TRBV29-1 to TRBJ2-2, with unresolved D. Germline V gives CDR1 SQVTM, CDR2 ANQGSEA. V was pared by 4 bases and J by 0 bases, with 6 bases between. The CDR3 is made up of 13 amino acids. In DNA, the CDR3 is TGCAGCGTTGGTCACACGAACACCGGGGAGCTGTTTTTT. This encodes CSVGHTNTGELFF.

The rearrangement uses TRBV6-5 and TRBJ2-7, with 8 bases fitting TRBD2. Germline V lookup: CDR1 MNHEY, CDR2 SVGAGI. Losses at the gene ends were 1 base for V and 4 bases for J; bases not matched to a gene: 6. This CDR3 region has 15 residues. The CDR3 loop is CASSYFPGGLYEQYF. Here the CDR3 DNA reads TGTGCCAGCAGTTACTTTCCGGGAGGGCTATACGAGCAGTACTTC.

Regarding this clone: Different DNA sequences within this sample yield the same CDR3. The chain recombines TRBV9 with TRBJ1-4; D may be TRBD1 (5 bases). Per the germline V gene, CDR1 is SGDLS and CDR2 is YYNGEE. The length of the CDR3 is 13 residues. Trimming pared 2 bases from V and 8 bases from J, leaving 10 bases between. This CDR3 is CASSVGTEEKLFF. CDR3 DNA sequence: TGTGCCAGCAGCGTTGGGACTGAGGAAAAACTGTTTTTT.

The rearrangement uses TRBV10-3 and TRBJ1-2, with D perhaps matching TRBD1 (5 bases). Trimming left V 6 bases short and J 4 bases short, with 15 bases between. This CDR3 region has 14 residues. Per the germline V gene, CDR1 is ENHRY and CDR2 is SYGVKD. CDR3 sequence (DNA): TGTGCCATCAGCACCGGGGGGTTGGGCTATGGCTACACCTTC. It codes for CAISTGGLGYGYTF.

The chain employs TRBV5-1 and TRBJ1-6, with D perhaps TRBD1 (5 bases). CDR1 and CDR2 from the germline V gene are SGHRS and YFSETQ. This CDR3 is built from 14 residues. Trimming stripped 4 bases from V and 7 bases from J, with 12 bases between. For the CDR3, the DNA is TGCGCCAGCAGCGTGACAGTAGACAATTCACCCCTCCACTTT. Residues: CASSVTVDNSPLHF.

The rearrangement joins TRBV19 to TRBJ2-1; the match to TRBD2 covers 7 bases. Losses at the gene ends were 5 bases for V and 7 bases for J; bases not matched to a gene: 5. Germline V CDR1 and CDR2: LNHDA, SQIVND (reference sequence). CDR3 length equals 13 residues. The CDR3 loop reads CASSPFGGNEQFF. CDR3 DNA sequence: TGTGCCAGTAGTCCCTTCGGGGGGAATGAGCAGTTCTTC.

This rearrangement joins TRBV6-5 to TRBJ1-2; weak D call: TRBD1 (5 bases). The V and J ends lost 2 bases and 4 bases respectively, with 14 bases between them. The V gene's germline CDR1 is MNHEY and CDR2 SVGAGI. There are 15 residues in the CDR3. This chain's CDR3 is CASSYTYRGTYGYTF. The CDR3 DNA sequence: TGTGCCAGCAGTTACACGTATAGGGGAACCTATGGCTACACCTTC.